This T cell receptor (beta chain) is drawn from a study of OX40 agonist ivuxolimab in advanced cancers. This clone has a single count. Germline trimming cut 6 bases from V and 3 bases from J; bases unmatched to any gene: 4. In germline, CDR1 is SEHNR, CDR2 FQNEAQ (reference sequence). The CDR3 sequence is 16 residues long. Sequencing used immunoSEQ multiplex PCR; TCRdb keeps in-frame clones, though not all of them. The sample yields some 74,000 clones, 88% seen once. The source was CD4+ or CD8+ T cells sorted from blood, collected in a trial of the OX40 agonist ivuxolimab. V is TRBV7-9 and J is TRBJ2-3; 15 bases are shared with TRBD2. The sequence was collected from an adult with an advanced solid tumor such as melanoma, head and neck, liver or kidney cancer. The CDR3 bases are TGTGCCAGCAGACCCGGGACTAGCGGGAGGACAGATACGCAGTATTTT. This sequence encodes CASRPGTSGRTDTQYF.